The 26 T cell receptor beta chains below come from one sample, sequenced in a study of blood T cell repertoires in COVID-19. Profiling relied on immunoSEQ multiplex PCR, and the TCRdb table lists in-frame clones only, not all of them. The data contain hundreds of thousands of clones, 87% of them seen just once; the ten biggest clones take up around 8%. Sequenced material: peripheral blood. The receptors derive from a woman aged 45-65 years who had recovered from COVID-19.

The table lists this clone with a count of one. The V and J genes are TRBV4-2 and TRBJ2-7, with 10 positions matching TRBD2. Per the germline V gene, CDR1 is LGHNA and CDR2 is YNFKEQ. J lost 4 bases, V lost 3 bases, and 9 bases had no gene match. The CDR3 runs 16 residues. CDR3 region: CASSQVSGRASYEQYF. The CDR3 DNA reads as TGTGCCAGCAGCCAGGTGAGCGGGAGGGCCTCTTACGAGCAGTACTTC.

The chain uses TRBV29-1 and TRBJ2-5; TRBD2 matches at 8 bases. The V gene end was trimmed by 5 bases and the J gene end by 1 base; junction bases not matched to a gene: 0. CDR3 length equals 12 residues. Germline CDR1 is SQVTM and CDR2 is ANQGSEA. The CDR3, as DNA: TGCAGCGTTACTAGCGGCCAAGAGACCCAGTACTTC. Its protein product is CSVTSGQETQYF.

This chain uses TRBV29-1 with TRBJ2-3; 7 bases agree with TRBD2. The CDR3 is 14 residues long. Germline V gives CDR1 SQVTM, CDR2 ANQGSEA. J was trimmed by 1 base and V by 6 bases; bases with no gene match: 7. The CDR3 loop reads CSVGRAGGTDTQYF. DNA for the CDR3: TGCAGCGTGGGCCGGGCGGGGGGCACAGATACGCAGTATTTT.

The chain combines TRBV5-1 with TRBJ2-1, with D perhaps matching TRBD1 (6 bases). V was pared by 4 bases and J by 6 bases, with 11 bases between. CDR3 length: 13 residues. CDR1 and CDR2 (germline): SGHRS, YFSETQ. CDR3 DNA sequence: TGCGCCAGCAGCCTAGGCAGGGGCAATGAGCAGTTCTTC. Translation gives CASSLGRGNEQFF. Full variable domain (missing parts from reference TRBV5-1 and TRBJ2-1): KAGVTQTPRYLIKTRGQQVTLSCSPISGHRSVSWYQQTPGQGLQFLFEYFSETQRNKGNFPGRFSGRQFSNSRSEMNVSTLELGDSALYLCASSLGRGNEQFFGPGTRLTVL.

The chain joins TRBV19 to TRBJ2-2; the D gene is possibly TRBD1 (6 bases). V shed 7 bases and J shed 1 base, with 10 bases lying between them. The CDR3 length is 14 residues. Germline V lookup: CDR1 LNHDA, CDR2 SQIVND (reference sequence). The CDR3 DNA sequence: TGTGCCAGTACCGGACAGAAGAACACCGGGGAGCTGTTTTTT. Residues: CASTGQKNTGELFF. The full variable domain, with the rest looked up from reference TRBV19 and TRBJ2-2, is DGGITQSPKYLFRKEGQNVTLSCEQNLNHDAMYWYRQDPGQGLRLIYYSQIVNDFQKGDIAEGYSVSREKKESFPLTVTSAQKNPTAFYLCASTGQKNTGELFFGEGSRLTVL.

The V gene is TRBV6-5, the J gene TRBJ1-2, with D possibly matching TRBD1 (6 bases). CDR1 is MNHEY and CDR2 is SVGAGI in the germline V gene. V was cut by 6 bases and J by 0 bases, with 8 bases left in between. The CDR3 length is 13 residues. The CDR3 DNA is TGTGCCAGCAGGACAGGAACTAACTATGGCTACACCTTC. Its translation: CASRTGTNYGYTF.

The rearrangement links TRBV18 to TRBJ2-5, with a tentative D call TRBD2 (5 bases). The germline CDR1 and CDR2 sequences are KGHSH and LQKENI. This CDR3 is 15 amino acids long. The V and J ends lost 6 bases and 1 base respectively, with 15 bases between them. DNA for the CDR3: TGTGCCAGCTCCCCGCGAGGGAGCGGCCAAGAGACCCAGTACTTC. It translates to CASSPRGSGQETQYF.

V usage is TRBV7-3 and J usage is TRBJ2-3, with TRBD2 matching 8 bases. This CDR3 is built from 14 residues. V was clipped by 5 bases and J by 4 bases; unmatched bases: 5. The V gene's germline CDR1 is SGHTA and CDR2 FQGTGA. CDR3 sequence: CASSLGLEADTQYF. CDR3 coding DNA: TGTGCCAGCAGCCTGGGACTAGAAGCAGATACGCAGTATTTT.

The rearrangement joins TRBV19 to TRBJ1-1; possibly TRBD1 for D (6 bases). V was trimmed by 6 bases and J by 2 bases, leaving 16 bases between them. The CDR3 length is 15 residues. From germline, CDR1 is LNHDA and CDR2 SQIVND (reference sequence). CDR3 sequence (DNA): TGTGCCAGTAGCTCATCCGGGACACTTAACACTGAAGCTTTCTTT. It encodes CASSSSGTLNTEAFF. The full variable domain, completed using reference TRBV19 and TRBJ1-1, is DGGITQSPKYLFRKEGQNVTLSCEQNLNHDAMYWYRQDPGQGLRLIYYSQIVNDFQKGDIAEGYSVSREKKESFPLTVTSAQKNPTAFYLCASSSSGTLNTEAFFGQGTRLTVV.

The CDR3 is CASSPAGGEAFGAFF. The CDR3 region has the DNA TGTGCCAGCAGTCCCGCAGGGGGCGAGGCTTTTGGAGCTTTCTTT. The chain employs TRBV28 and TRBJ1-1; 8 bases match TRBD1. The CDR3 is made up of 15 amino acids. Per germline, CDR1 MDHEN and CDR2 SYDVKM. J was trimmed by 10 bases and V by 5 bases; bases with no gene match: 15.

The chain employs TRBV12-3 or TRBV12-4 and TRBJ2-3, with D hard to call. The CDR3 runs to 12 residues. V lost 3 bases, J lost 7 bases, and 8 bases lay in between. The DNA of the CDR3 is TGTGCCAGCAGTTTTCGGGTTAATACGCAGTATTTT. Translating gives CASSFRVNTQYF.

CDR3 protein: CASSIEDRSNQPQHF. The DNA for the CDR3 is TGTGCCAGTAGTATAGAGGACAGGAGCAATCAGCCCCAGCATTTT. V and J are TRBV19 and TRBJ1-5, with 7 bases that match TRBD1. Unmatched junction bases numbered 0, after V lost 0 bases and J lost 1 base. This CDR3 contains 15 residues. Germline CDR1 is LNHDA and CDR2 is SQIVND (reference sequence).

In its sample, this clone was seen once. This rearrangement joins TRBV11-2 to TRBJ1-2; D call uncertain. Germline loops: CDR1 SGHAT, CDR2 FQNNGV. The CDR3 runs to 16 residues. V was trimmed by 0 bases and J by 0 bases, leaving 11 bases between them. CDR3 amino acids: CASSLEATVANYGYTF. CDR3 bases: TGTGCCAGCAGCTTAGAAGCAACAGTCGCTAACTATGGCTACACCTTC. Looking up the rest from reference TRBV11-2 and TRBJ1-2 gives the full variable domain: EAGVAQSPRYKIIEKRQSVAFWCNPISGHATLYWYQQILGQGPKLLIQFQNNGVVDDSQLPKDRFSAERLKGVDSTLKIQPAKLEDSAVYLCASSLEATVANYGYTFGSGTRLTVV.

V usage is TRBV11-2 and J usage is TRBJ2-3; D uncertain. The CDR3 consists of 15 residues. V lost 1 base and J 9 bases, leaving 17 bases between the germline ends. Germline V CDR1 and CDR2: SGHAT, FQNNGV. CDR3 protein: CASSLGSSDPSTQYF. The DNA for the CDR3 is TGTGCCAGCAGCTTAGGGAGTTCCGACCCGTCCACGCAGTATTTT.

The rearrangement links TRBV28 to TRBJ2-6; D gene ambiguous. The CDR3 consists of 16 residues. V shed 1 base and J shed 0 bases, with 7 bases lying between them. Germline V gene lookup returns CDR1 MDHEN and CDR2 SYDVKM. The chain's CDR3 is CASSLLRSSGANVLTF. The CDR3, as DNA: TGTGCCAGCAGTTTATTGAGGAGCTCTGGGGCCAACGTCCTGACTTTC.

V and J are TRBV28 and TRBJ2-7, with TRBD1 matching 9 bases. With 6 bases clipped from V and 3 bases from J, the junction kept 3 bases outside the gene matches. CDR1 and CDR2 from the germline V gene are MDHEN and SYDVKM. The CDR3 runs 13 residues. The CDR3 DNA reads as TGTGCCAGCAGGGGACAGGGCGTCTACGAGCAGTACTTC. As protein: CASRGQGVYEQYF.

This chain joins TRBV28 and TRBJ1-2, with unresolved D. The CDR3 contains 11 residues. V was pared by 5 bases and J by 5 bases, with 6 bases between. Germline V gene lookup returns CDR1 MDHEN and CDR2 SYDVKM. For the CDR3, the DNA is TGTGCCAGCAGTGCAGGTTATGGCTACACCTTC. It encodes CASSAGYGYTF.

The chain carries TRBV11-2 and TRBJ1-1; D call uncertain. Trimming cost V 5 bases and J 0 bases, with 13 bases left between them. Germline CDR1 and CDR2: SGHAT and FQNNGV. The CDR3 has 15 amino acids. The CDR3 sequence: CASSKREGMNTEAFF. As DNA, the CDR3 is TGTGCCAGCAGCAAACGGGAGGGAATGAACACTGAAGCTTTCTTT.

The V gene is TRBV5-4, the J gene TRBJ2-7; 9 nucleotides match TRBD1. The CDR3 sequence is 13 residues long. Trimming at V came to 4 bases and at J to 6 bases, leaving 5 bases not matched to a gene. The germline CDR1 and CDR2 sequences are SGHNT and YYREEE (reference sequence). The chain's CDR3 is CASSTEDRGEQYF. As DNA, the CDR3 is TGTGCCAGCAGCACGGAGGACAGGGGCGAGCAGTACTTC.

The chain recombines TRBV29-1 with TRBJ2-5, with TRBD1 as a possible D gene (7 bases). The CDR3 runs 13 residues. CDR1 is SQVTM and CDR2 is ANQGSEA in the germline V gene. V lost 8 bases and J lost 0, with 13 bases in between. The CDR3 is CSIGGTDQETQYF. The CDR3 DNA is TGCAGCATAGGAGGGACAGACCAAGAGACCCAGTACTTC. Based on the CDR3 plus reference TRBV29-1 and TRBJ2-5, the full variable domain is SAVISQKPSRDICQRGTSLTIQCQVDSQVTMMFWYRQQPGQSLTLIATANQGSEATYESGFVIDKFPISRPNLTFSTLTVSNMSPEDSSIYLCSIGGTDQETQYFGPGTRLLVL.

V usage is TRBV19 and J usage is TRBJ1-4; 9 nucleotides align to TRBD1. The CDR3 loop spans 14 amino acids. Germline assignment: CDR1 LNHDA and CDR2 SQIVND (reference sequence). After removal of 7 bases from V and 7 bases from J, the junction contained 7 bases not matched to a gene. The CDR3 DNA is TGTGCCAGTACCCAGGACAGGGGACGTGAAAAACTGTTTTTT. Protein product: CASTQDRGREKLFF.

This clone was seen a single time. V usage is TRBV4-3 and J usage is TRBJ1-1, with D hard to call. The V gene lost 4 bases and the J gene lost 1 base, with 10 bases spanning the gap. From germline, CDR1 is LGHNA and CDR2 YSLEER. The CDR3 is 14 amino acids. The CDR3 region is CASSRGIGNTEAFF. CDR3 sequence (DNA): TGCGCCAGCAGCCGAGGGATAGGGAACACTGAAGCTTTCTTT.

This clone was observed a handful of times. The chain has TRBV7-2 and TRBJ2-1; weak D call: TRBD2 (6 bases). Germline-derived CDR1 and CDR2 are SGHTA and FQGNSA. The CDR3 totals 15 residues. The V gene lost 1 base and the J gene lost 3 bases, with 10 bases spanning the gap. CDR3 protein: CASSLGGDLYNEQFF. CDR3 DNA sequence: TGTGCCAGCAGCTTAGGCGGGGATCTCTACAATGAGCAGTTCTTC.

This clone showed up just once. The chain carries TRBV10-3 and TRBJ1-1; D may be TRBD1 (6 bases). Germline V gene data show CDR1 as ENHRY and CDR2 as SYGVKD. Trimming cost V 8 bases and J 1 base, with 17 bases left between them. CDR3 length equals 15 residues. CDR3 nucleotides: TGTGCCATCTCGGTTGACAGGTCCGCGAACACTGAAGCTTTCTTT. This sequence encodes CAISVDRSANTEAFF.

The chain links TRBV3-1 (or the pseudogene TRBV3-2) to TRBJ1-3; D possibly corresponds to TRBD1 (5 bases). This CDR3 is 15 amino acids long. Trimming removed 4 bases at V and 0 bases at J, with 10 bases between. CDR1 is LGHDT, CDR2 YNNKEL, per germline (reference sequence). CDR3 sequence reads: CASSLYDSSGNTIYF. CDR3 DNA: TGTGCCAGCAGCCTCTATGACAGCTCTGGAAACACCATATATTTT.

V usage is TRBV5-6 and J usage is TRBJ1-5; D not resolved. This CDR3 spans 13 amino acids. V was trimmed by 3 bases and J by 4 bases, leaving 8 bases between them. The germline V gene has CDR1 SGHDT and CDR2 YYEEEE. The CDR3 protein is CASSSRRNQPQHF. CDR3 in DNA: TGTGCCAGCAGCTCGCGAAGAAATCAGCCCCAGCATTTT.